This section outlines one T cell receptor (beta chain) sequence together with its context. Clones were sequenced by immunoSEQ multiplex PCR, and TCRdb holds only the in-frame ones, with some missing. Of 150,000 to 200,000 clones in the sample, 85% to 90% were seen once. This sample was taken from a study of cytomegalovirus exposure and HLA in healthy donors. This CDR3 is 15 amino acids long. CDR1 and CDR2 (germline): SGHTA, FQGTGA. V gave up 3 bases and J gave up 4 bases; unmatched junction bases: 7. The sample was PBMCs. V usage is TRBV7-3 and J usage is TRBJ1-2; 8 bases map to TRBD1. The TCR was taken from a man aged 18-30 years in good health and CMV-seropositive. CDR3 bases: TGTGCCAGCAGCTTGGACAGGGAGGACAGCTATGGCTACACCTTC. The encoded protein is CASSLDREDSYGYTF.